Below are 9 T cell receptor beta chains sequenced from a single sample in a study of T cell responses to AZD1222 COVID-19 vaccine. Generated by immunoSEQ multiplex PCR, the TCRdb table keeps only in-frame clones and is missing some. The repertoire holds about 180,000 clones, more than 90% seen once, with 2.6% in the top ten. The sequences come from peripheral blood, collected on day 0 of AZD1222 vaccination. The origin of the receptors is an adult in good health.

The V call is TRBV2, the J call TRBJ1-6, with 8 nucleotides matching TRBD1. The CDR3 is 15 amino acids. Germline CDR1 is SNHLY and CDR2 is FYNNEI. V lost 4 bases and J lost 5; bases outside the gene matches: 4. In nucleotides, the CDR3 is TGTGCCAGCAGTGGGCAGGGGGCGGATAATTCACCCCTCCACTTT. Amino acids: CASSGQGADNSPLHF. The full variable domain, its missing parts supplied by reference TRBV2 and TRBJ1-6, is EPEVTQTPSHQVTQMGQEVILRCVPISNHLYFYWYRQILGQKVEFLVSFYNNEISEKSEIFDDQFSVERPDGSNFTLKIRSTKLEDSAMYFCASSGQGADNSPLHFGNGTRLTVT.

The J gene is TRBJ2-2, the V gene TRBV18; the D call may be TRBD1 or TRBD2 (6 bases each). This CDR3 spans 15 amino acids. Trimming cost V 5 bases and J 1 base, with 11 bases left between them. Germline V gene sequence: CDR1 KGHSH, CDR2 LQKENI. This chain's CDR3 is CASSAGGQNTGELFF. The CDR3 DNA sequence: TGTGCCAGCTCAGCCGGGGGCCAGAACACCGGGGAGCTGTTTTTT.

The chain's CDR3 is CASRTQTDTEAFF. CDR3 sequence (DNA): TGTGCCAGTAGGACCCAGACCGACACTGAAGCTTTCTTT. V and J are TRBV19 and TRBJ1-1; no clear D gene. Trimming removed 6 bases at V and 3 bases at J, with 11 bases between. The CDR3 length is 13 residues. CDR1 LNHDA and CDR2 SQIVND come from the germline V gene (reference sequence). Filled out from reference TRBV19 and TRBJ1-1, the complete variable domain reads DGGITQSPKYLFRKEGQNVTLSCEQNLNHDAMYWYRQDPGQGLRLIYYSQIVNDFQKGDIAEGYSVSREKKESFPLTVTSAQKNPTAFYLCASRTQTDTEAFFGQGTRLTVV.

This clone has a handful of counts. This sequence joins TRBV6-1 and TRBJ2-7, with D uncertain. The CDR3 covers 15 residues. Trimming removed 3 bases at V and 2 bases at J, with 14 bases between. CDR1 and CDR2 (germline): MNHNS, SASEGT. The CDR3 region is CASSDTDLSPYEQYF. In nucleotides, the CDR3 is TGTGCCAGCAGTGACACAGACCTTAGTCCCTACGAGCAGTACTTC.

Points on this clone: One end of the junction does not line up with germline, which may come from a read error. V usage is TRBV28 and J usage is TRBJ2-3, with TRBD2 identical over 9 bases. This CDR3 region has 12 residues. CDR1 is MDHEN, CDR2 SYDVKM, per germline. The CDR3 spells CASSLRLAGKDF. The CDR3, as DNA: TGTGCCAGCAGTTTGAGGCTAGCGGGAAAGGATTTT.

The gene calls are TRBV6-5 and TRBJ2-1; a weak D match, TRBD2 (6 bases). Germline CDR1 MNHEY, CDR2 SVGAGI. The CDR3 spans 16 residues. Trimming removed 2 bases at V and 2 bases at J, with 13 bases between. In DNA form, the CDR3 reads TGTGCCAGCAGTTACGGCGGCGGGACCACCTACAATGAGCAGTTCTTC. Amino acids: CASSYGGGTTYNEQFF.

The chain combines TRBV4-2 with TRBJ1-2; D may be TRBD1 (6 bases). The CDR3 sequence is 14 residues long. Germline CDR1 and CDR2: LGHNA and YNFKEQ. V dropped 0 bases and J dropped 7 bases, with 12 bases sitting between them. The CDR3 loop is CASSQDVGGGGYTF. DNA for the CDR3: TGTGCCAGCAGCCAAGATGTAGGGGGGGGTGGCTACACCTTC.

This chain uses TRBV7-9 with TRBJ1-5; a weak D match, TRBD1 (6 bases). CDR3 length: 15 residues. The V end lost 3 bases, the J end lost 1 base, and 10 bases lay between the germline ends. The V gene's germline CDR1 is SEHNR and CDR2 FQNEAQ (reference sequence). The CDR3 bases are TGTGCCAGCAGCTTGTCAGGGGCCAGCAATCAGCCCCAGCATTTT. Protein product: CASSLSGASNQPQHF.

The rearrangement uses TRBV15 and TRBJ2-3; D possibly corresponds to TRBD2 (5 bases). This CDR3 region has 12 residues. V lost 8 bases to trimming and J lost 11 bases, with 17 bases between them. Germline loops: CDR1 LNHNV, CDR2 YYDKDF (reference sequence). The CDR3 loop reads CATSNLSARQYF. As DNA, the CDR3 is TGTGCCACCTCCAATCTTAGCGCGAGGCAGTATTTT.